These 22 T cell receptor beta chains came from one sample sequenced in a study of cytomegalovirus exposure and HLA in healthy donors. 13 Jbeta primers and 60 Vbeta primers were used for the PCR. Using immunoSEQ multiplex PCR, the repertoire was profiled, and TCRdb retains in-frame clones only, with some absent. This sample yields roughly 150,000 clones, of which 73% are seen a single time; approximately 5.6% belongs to the top ten. The sequenced material came from PBMCs. All receptors come from a young woman in good health and CMV-seropositive.

This chain joins TRBV10-3 and TRBJ2-2, with 8 bases lining up with TRBD1. The V gene end was trimmed by 9 bases and the J gene end by 4 bases; junction bases not matched to a gene: 4. The CDR3 spans 13 residues. Germline CDR1 and CDR2: ENHRY and SYGVKD. DNA of the CDR3: TGTGCCATGACAGGGGCGGGCACCGGGGAGCTGTTTTTT. Protein: CAMTGAGTGELFF.

This chain joins TRBV7-2 and TRBJ1-2, with 9 bases lining up with TRBD1. Germline assignment: CDR1 SGHTA and CDR2 FQGNSA. This CDR3 spans 15 amino acids. V gave up 5 bases and J gave up 5 bases; unmatched junction bases: 9. The CDR3 DNA is TGTGCCAGCAGCGGAACCGGGACAGGGAGGTATGGCTACACCTTC. As protein: CASSGTGTGRYGYTF.

The chain recombines TRBV7-8 with TRBJ2-1, with D perhaps TRBD2 (6 bases). This CDR3 is 14 amino acids long. Per the germline V gene, CDR1 is SGHVS and CDR2 is FQNEAQ. V was clipped by 4 bases and J by 7 bases, with 14 bases between them. The CDR3 nucleotides are TGTGCCAGCAGCTCCCGACTAGGTGTGAATGAGCAGTTCTTC. Its translation: CASSSRLGVNEQFF.

V gene TRBV7-3 combines with J gene TRBJ1-6, with no clear D. The V end was cut by 3 bases, the J end by 6 bases, with 6 bases between. Germline loops: CDR1 SGHTA, CDR2 FQGTGA. This CDR3 has 13 residues. CDR3 bases: TGTGCCAGCAGCTTGGGAGGTAATTCACCCCTCCACTTT. Its translation is CASSLGGNSPLHF.

V usage is TRBV27 and J usage is TRBJ1-6, with 7 positions matching TRBD1. Per the germline V gene, CDR1 is MNHEY and CDR2 is SMNVEV (reference sequence). With 8 bases clipped from V and 4 bases from J, the junction kept 5 bases outside the gene matches. The CDR3 is 14 residues long. The chain's CDR3 is CASATGQYNSPLHF. The CDR3 bases are TGTGCCAGCGCTACGGGACAGTATAATTCACCCCTCCACTTT.

The J gene is TRBJ2-7, the V gene TRBV5-6; 7 bases agree with TRBD2. The junction had 9 bases not matched to a gene; V was cut back by 3 bases and J by 6 bases. This CDR3 has 14 residues. Germline loops: CDR1 SGHDT, CDR2 YYEEEE. The CDR3 coding sequence is TGTGCCAGCAGCTCCCCGCCCGGGGAGGGCGAGCAGTACTTC. This sequence encodes CASSSPPGEGEQYF.

The rearrangement links TRBV6-1 to TRBJ2-3; tentatively, D is TRBD2 (6 bases). Trimming took 3 bases from V and 2 from J, leaving 9 bases between them. Germline V gene sequence: CDR1 MNHNS, CDR2 SASEGT. The CDR3 length is 14 residues. The CDR3 is CASSEGLPTDTQYF. CDR3 DNA: TGTGCCAGCAGTGAGGGACTCCCCACAGATACGCAGTATTTT.

This chain uses TRBV27 with TRBJ2-7, with 7 positions matching TRBD1. V lost 1 base and J lost 0; bases outside the gene matches: 3. From germline, CDR1 is MNHEY and CDR2 SMNVEV (reference sequence). This CDR3 region has 15 residues. CDR3 loop: CASSLLGDSSYEQYF. CDR3 bases: TGTGCCAGCAGTTTATTAGGGGACAGCTCCTACGAGCAGTACTTC.

V gene TRBV13 combines with J gene TRBJ2-3, with a weak D call TRBD2 (6 bases). Germline assignment: CDR1 PRHDT and CDR2 FYEKMQ (reference sequence). V was pared by 5 bases and J by 5 bases, with 17 bases between. This CDR3 spans 15 amino acids. The CDR3 protein is CASSLNSGLRDTQYF. The CDR3 nucleotides read TGTGCCAGCAGCCTTAACTCGGGACTGCGAGATACGCAGTATTTT. The full variable domain, its missing parts supplied by reference TRBV13 and TRBJ2-3, is AAGVIQSPRHLIKEKRETATLKCYPIPRHDTVYWYQQGPGQDPQFLISFYEKMQSDKGSIPDRFSAQQFSDYHSELNMSSLELGDSALYFCASSLNSGLRDTQYFGPGTRLTVL.

About this clone itself: One end of the junction does not line up with germline, which may come from a read error. The chain recombines TRBV6-6 with TRBJ2-1, with 12 bases identical to TRBD1. The CDR3 sequence is 15 residues long. The germline V gene encodes CDR1 MNHNY and CDR2 SVGAGI (reference sequence). Here the CDR3 reads CAGSKGQGAGGEQFF. In DNA, the CDR3 is TGTGCCGGCAGTAAGGGACAGGGGGCCGGGGGTGAGCAGTTCTTC.

This clone was recorded only once. This chain joins TRBV4-3 and TRBJ1-1, with TRBD1 matching over 9 bases. V lost 3 bases, J lost 4 bases, and 12 bases stayed unmatched. The CDR3 extends over 17 amino acids. Germline V gene sequence: CDR1 LGHNA, CDR2 YSLEER. The CDR3 sequence: CASSQDRETGGFTEAFF. For the CDR3, the DNA is TGCGCCAGCAGCCAGGACAGGGAGACAGGGGGTTTCACTGAAGCTTTCTTT.

CDR3 nucleotides: TGTGCCAGCAGTGTAAGGACAGGGGGCGATCAGCCCCAGCATTTT. It codes for CASSVRTGGDQPQHF. The V gene is TRBV6-1, the J gene TRBJ1-5, with 11 bases identical to TRBD1. CDR1 MNHNS and CDR2 SASEGT come from the germline V gene. CDR3 length equals 15 residues. With V trimmed by 4 bases and J by 5 bases, 4 bases remained unmatched.

The chain joins TRBV27 to TRBJ1-1, with D perhaps TRBD1 (5 bases). V was clipped by 6 bases and J by 3 bases, with 14 bases between them. CDR1 and CDR2 from the germline V gene are MNHEY and SMNVEV (reference sequence). This CDR3 region has 14 residues. CDR3 amino acids: CASRLFPGDTEAFF. The CDR3 DNA reads TGTGCCAGCAGGCTATTTCCGGGGGACACTGAAGCTTTCTTT.

The J gene is TRBJ2-6, the V gene TRBV6-5; D might be TRBD1 (5 bases). Trimming pared 6 bases from V and 11 bases from J, leaving 14 bases between. Germline V CDR1 and CDR2: MNHEY, SVGAGI. CDR3 length equals 13 residues. CDR3 residues: CASRRRPTDVLTF. Written as DNA, the CDR3 is TGTGCCAGCAGACGCCGGCCGACAGACGTCCTGACTTTC.

Regarding this clone: The junction does not match germline at one end; this may be a read error. This rearrangement joins TRBV2 to TRBJ1-5, with D tentatively TRBD1 (5 bases). The CDR3 runs 14 residues. Germline V gene data show CDR1 as SNHLY and CDR2 as FYNNEI. CDR3 nucleotide sequence: TGTGCCATCAGTGAGGAGGGGCTTGGGCAGCCCCAGCATTTT. Protein product: CAISEEGLGQPQHF. The entire variable domain, with the rest obtained from reference TRBV2 and TRBJ1-5, is as follows: EPEVTQTPSHQVTQMGQEVILRCVPISNHLYFYWYRQILGQKVEFLVSFYNNEISEKSEIFDDQFSVERPDGSNFTLKIRSTKLEDSAMYFCAISEEGLGQPQHFGDGTRLSIL.

This chain uses TRBV2 with TRBJ2-2; 7 bases agree with TRBD1. The V gene's germline CDR1 is SNHLY and CDR2 FYNNEI. Unmatched junction bases numbered 9, after V lost 8 bases and J lost 6 bases. The CDR3 is made up of 14 amino acids. The CDR3 loop is CASLGQVVAGELFF. In nucleotides, the CDR3 is TGTGCCAGCCTCGGACAGGTAGTCGCCGGGGAGCTGTTTTTT. The entire variable domain, with the rest obtained from reference TRBV2 and TRBJ2-2, is as follows: EPEVTQTPSHQVTQMGQEVILRCVPISNHLYFYWYRQILGQKVEFLVSFYNNEISEKSEIFDDQFSVERPDGSNFTLKIRSTKLEDSAMYFCASLGQVVAGELFFGEGSRLTVL.

The chain combines TRBV19 with TRBJ2-7, with TRBD1 as a possible D gene (5 bases). Trimming pared 5 bases from V and 2 bases from J, leaving 13 bases between. Germline loops: CDR1 LNHDA, CDR2 SQIVND (reference sequence). The CDR3 is 14 amino acids. CDR3 region: CASSDPGHAYEQYF. CDR3 nucleotides: TGTGCCAGTAGTGACCCCGGACACGCCTACGAGCAGTACTTC.

V usage is TRBV7-2 and J usage is TRBJ2-7; D unresolved. Germline assignment: CDR1 SGHTA and CDR2 FQGNSA. Trimming took 1 base from V and 1 from J, leaving 8 bases between them. There are 14 residues in the CDR3. In DNA, the CDR3 is TGTGCCAGCAGCTTAGAAGGCAGGTCCTACGAGCAGTACTTC. This gives the protein CASSLEGRSYEQYF.

This chain's CDR3 is CSVEKPGQALFF. CDR3 coding DNA: TGCAGCGTTGAAAAACCGGGACAGGCACTGTTTTTT. The chain combines TRBV29-1 with TRBJ1-4, with 8 bases lining up with TRBD1. J gave up 13 bases and V 2 bases, and 6 bases lay outside the gene matches. The CDR3 totals 12 residues. The germline V gene encodes CDR1 SQVTM and CDR2 ANQGSEA. Using reference TRBV29-1 and TRBJ1-4 for the parts outside the CDR3, the full variable domain is SAVISQKPSRDICQRGTSLTIQCQVDSQVTMMFWYRQQPGQSLTLIATANQGSEATYESGFVIDKFPISRPNLTFSTLTVSNMSPEDSSIYLCSVEKPGQALFFGSGTQLSVL.

This clone appeared a few times. The J gene is TRBJ2-7, the V gene TRBV7-2; TRBD1 matches 9 bases. This CDR3 has 16 residues. The V gene's germline CDR1 is SGHTA and CDR2 FQGNSA. V was pared by 1 base and J by 6 bases, with 10 bases of the junction left unmatched. In nucleotides, the CDR3 is TGTGCCAGCAGCTTAGTACCACAGGGGGCGCGCGGCGAGCAGTACTTC. As protein: CASSLVPQGARGEQYF.

This chain joins TRBV4-1 and TRBJ2-3, with TRBD2 identical over 10 bases. This CDR3 comprises 17 residues. With V trimmed by 0 bases and J by 5 bases, 8 bases remained unmatched. Germline-derived CDR1 and CDR2 are MGHRA and YSYEKL. CDR3 bases: TGCGCCAGCAGCCAAGATGGGAGCGGGGGGGCCGTAGATACGCAGTATTTT. Translating gives CASSQDGSGGAVDTQYF.

V usage is TRBV19 and J usage is TRBJ2-7, with TRBD1 matching 7 bases. CDR3 length: 15 residues. The germline CDR1 and CDR2 sequences are LNHDA and SQIVND (reference sequence). V shed 6 bases and J 2 bases; nucleotides not matched to a gene: 10. CDR3 DNA: TGTGCCAGTAGCCTCGGGACAGCGAAAACCTACGAGCAGTACTTC. It encodes CASSLGTAKTYEQYF.